What follows are 31 T cell receptor beta chains derived from one specimen sequenced in a study of cytomegalovirus exposure and HLA in healthy donors. Data came from immunoSEQ multiplex PCR; TCRdb stores just in-frame clones and leaves some out. The sample includes 150,000 to 200,000 clones, roughly 82% of them seen just once. Sequenced input: PBMCs. All receptors derive from a woman aged 18-35 years in good health and CMV-seronegative.

This chain links TRBV10-3 with TRBJ1-6; 10 nucleotides match TRBD1. Germline CDR1 reads ENHRY; CDR2 reads SYGVKD. This CDR3 has 15 amino acids. V lost 6 bases and J lost 10; bases outside the gene matches: 9. As DNA, the CDR3 is TGTGCCATCAGCCACAGGACAGGGGGAAGGTCACCCCTCCACTTT. Its translation is CAISHRTGGRSPLHF.

V usage is TRBV5-3 and J usage is TRBJ1-2; 7 bases are a match to TRBD1. TRBV5-3 is reported as an ORF; its role is uncertain. The CDR3 has 13 residues. V trimming: 2 bases; J trimming: 2 bases; junction bases outside the gene matches: 0. CDR3 amino acids: CARSLQGNYGYTF. CDR3 bases: TGTGCCAGAAGCTTACAGGGGAACTATGGCTACACCTTC.

This CDR3 is CASSFAGFGYEQYF. In DNA form, the CDR3 reads TGTGCCAGCAGTTTCGCGGGTTTTGGCTACGAGCAGTACTTC. The chain carries TRBV27 and TRBJ2-7; D perhaps matches TRBD2 (5 bases). Trimming left V 3 bases short and J 3 bases short, with 12 bases between. This CDR3 is built from 14 residues. Germline assignment: CDR1 MNHEY and CDR2 SMNVEV (reference sequence).

The count of this clone is one. V is TRBV4-2 and J is TRBJ2-2; 7 bases agree with TRBD1. The V gene's germline CDR1 is LGHNA and CDR2 YNFKEQ. With 4 bases clipped from V and 5 bases from J, the junction kept 7 bases outside the gene matches. The CDR3 has 15 amino acids. The CDR3 sequence: CASSRTTTGTGELFF. In DNA, the CDR3 is TGTGCCAGCAGCCGGACGACGACAGGGACCGGGGAGCTGTTTTTT.

The chain couples TRBV5-1 to TRBJ1-2; TRBD1 aligns across 7 bases. The CDR3 is 18 residues long. Trimming took 0 bases from V and 4 from J; bases not matched to a gene: 15. Germline V gives CDR1 SGHRS, CDR2 YFSETQ. The CDR3 DNA sequence: TGCGCCAGCAGCTTGGTGACGGGACAGATCCTCCCCCTCTATGGCTACACCTTC. Its translation: CASSLVTGQILPLYGYTF. Full variable domain (missing parts from reference TRBV5-1 and TRBJ1-2): KAGVTQTPRYLIKTRGQQVTLSCSPISGHRSVSWYQQTPGQGLQFLFEYFSETQRNKGNFPGRFSGRQFSNSRSEMNVSTLELGDSALYLCASSLVTGQILPLYGYTFGSGTRLTVV.

This chain links TRBV6-6 with TRBJ1-2; 12 bases align to TRBD1. The ends lost 5 bases at V and 7 bases at J; junction bases unmatched: 5. The CDR3 length is 14 residues. Per germline, CDR1 MNHNY and CDR2 SVGAGI (reference sequence). For the CDR3, the DNA is TGTGCCAGCAGTGAGGGACAGGGGGCCGGTGGCTACACCTTC. It is translated as CASSEGQGAGGYTF.

V and J are TRBV20-1 and TRBJ1-1; D unclear. The CDR3 loop spans 11 amino acids. The germline gives CDR1 DFQATT, CDR2 SNEGSKA (reference sequence). The V gene lost 1 base and the J gene lost 4 bases, with 4 bases spanning the gap. CDR3 sequence: CSARGSTEAFF. The CDR3 coding sequence is TGCAGTGCTAGAGGGAGCACTGAAGCTTTCTTT.

The chain combines TRBV4-2 with TRBJ2-5, with 8 bases identical to TRBD1. With 6 bases clipped from V and 2 bases from J, the junction kept 8 bases outside the gene matches. The CDR3 loop spans 15 amino acids. Germline V CDR1 and CDR2: LGHNA, YNFKEQ. The CDR3 nucleotides are TGTGCCAGCAGACCTACAGGGGGATCTCAAGAGACCCAGTACTTC. Translated: CASRPTGGSQETQYF.

The chain carries TRBV2 and TRBJ2-7, with 8 bases aligning to TRBD1. This CDR3 has 15 residues. With 8 bases clipped from V and 0 bases from J, the junction kept 9 bases outside the gene matches. Germline assignment: CDR1 SNHLY and CDR2 FYNNEI. CDR3 DNA: TGTGCCAGCTTCTTAAGACAGGGGCTCTCCTACGAGCAGTACTTC. This encodes CASFLRQGLSYEQYF.

This sequence joins TRBV4-1 and TRBJ2-7; TRBD2 aligns across 9 bases. Trimming cost V 4 bases and J 4 bases; bases outside gene matches: 2. Germline V gives CDR1 MGHRA, CDR2 YSYEKL. This CDR3 is 13 amino acids long. CDR3 sequence reads: CASSPAGGYEQYF. DNA of the CDR3: TGCGCCAGCAGCCCGGCGGGAGGGTACGAGCAGTACTTC.

J is TRBJ1-1 and V is TRBV5-1, with D tentatively TRBD1 (6 bases). In germline, CDR1 is SGHRS, CDR2 YFSETQ. Between the trimmed V and J ends, which lost 0 bases and 2 bases, there was a span of 11 bases. The CDR3 loop spans 15 amino acids. DNA for the CDR3: TGCGCCAGCAGCTTGGGACAGGTCAGTAACACTGAAGCTTTCTTT. Translation gives CASSLGQVSNTEAFF.

The J gene is TRBJ2-1, the V gene TRBV5-1; 9 bases align to TRBD1. Trimming cost V 3 bases and J 4 bases; bases outside gene matches: 5. Germline V CDR1 and CDR2: SGHRS, YFSETQ. The CDR3 contains 15 residues. The DNA of the CDR3 is TGCGCCAGCAGCTCGGGGGACAGGGTTTACAATGAGCAGTTCTTC. Its translation is CASSSGDRVYNEQFF.

This clone has a single count. The chain carries TRBV11-2 and TRBJ1-6; unclear D gene. The germline CDR1 and CDR2 sequences are SGHAT and FQNNGV. The V gene lost 5 bases and the J gene lost 9 bases, with 17 bases spanning the gap. The CDR3 runs to 15 residues. The CDR3 DNA is TGTGCCAGCAGCCTCCAACTGGCGGGTTTTTCACCCCTCCACTTT. The encoded protein is CASSLQLAGFSPLHF.

V and J are TRBV29-1 and TRBJ1-1; no reliable D call. This CDR3 spans 12 amino acids. Trimming took 6 bases from V and 0 from J, leaving 8 bases between them. Germline values: CDR1 SQVTM, CDR2 ANQGSEA. CDR3 region: CSVRRMNTEAFF. In DNA, the CDR3 is TGCAGCGTCAGGAGGATGAACACTGAAGCTTTCTTT.

The chain couples TRBV7-6 to TRBJ1-2; D gene unclear. Trimming took off 6 bases at V and 4 bases at J, with 12 bases between the two ends. The CDR3 is 13 amino acids. Germline V gives CDR1 SGHVS, CDR2 FNYEAQ. This CDR3 reads CASSHRGLYGYTF. The CDR3 DNA reads TGTGCCAGCAGTCACCGGGGTCTCTATGGCTACACCTTC.

The rearrangement links TRBV7-8 to TRBJ1-5; D call uncertain. Looked up from germline, CDR1 is SGHVS and CDR2 is FQNEAQ. The V end lost 6 bases, the J end lost 11 bases, and 14 bases lay between the germline ends. The CDR3 consists of 12 residues. The CDR3 region is CASSLPSGSQHF. In nucleotides, the CDR3 is TGTGCCAGCAGTTTACCGTCCGGGTCCCAGCATTTT.

The chain uses TRBV9 and TRBJ2-7; 15 nucleotides match TRBD2. Germline trimming cut 0 bases from V and 0 bases from J; bases unmatched to any gene: 16. The CDR3 runs 22 residues. CDR1 and CDR2 from the germline V gene are SGDLS and YYNGEE. The CDR3 sequence is CASSVDSPGEGLAGGYSYEQYF. The CDR3 nucleotides are TGTGCCAGCAGCGTAGACTCCCCCGGAGAGGGACTAGCGGGAGGATACTCCTACGAGCAGTACTTC.

This clone was recorded only once. This chain links TRBV5-1 with TRBJ2-7, with 15 bases matching TRBD2. The CDR3 is made up of 16 amino acids. Germline lookup yields CDR1 SGHRS and CDR2 YFSETQ. V was pared by 4 bases and J by 7 bases, with 9 bases of the junction left unmatched. CDR3 amino acids: CASSPRTSGRAKEQYF. As DNA, the CDR3 is TGCGCCAGCAGCCCGCGGACTAGCGGGAGGGCGAAGGAGCAGTACTTC.

The chain carries TRBV27 and TRBJ1-5; possibly TRBD1 for D (6 bases). The CDR3 is 17 amino acids. Trimming removed 9 bases from V and 5 bases from J, with 26 bases in between. Looked up from germline, CDR1 is MNHEY and CDR2 is SMNVEV (reference sequence). The CDR3 DNA is TGTGCCAGTTGGCCGAGCATTCGGGGGGCGGGAGATCAGCCCCAGCATTTT. Amino acids: CASWPSIRGAGDQPQHF.

V is TRBV4-1 and J is TRBJ1-1, with D tentatively TRBD1 (5 bases). V lost 5 bases to trimming and J lost 11 bases, with 18 bases between them. CDR1 MGHRA and CDR2 YSYEKL come from the germline V gene. The CDR3 covers 13 residues. CDR3 region: CASSDVYGGDAFF. The CDR3 coding sequence is TGCGCCAGCAGCGACGTGTATGGGGGGGATGCTTTCTTT.

The sample holds a few counts of this clone. This chain joins TRBV7-9 and TRBJ2-3, with D hard to call. The CDR3 contains 12 residues. From germline, CDR1 is SEHNR and CDR2 FQNEAQ (reference sequence). Trimming shortened V by 8 bases and J by 6 bases, and 12 bases separated the two germline ends. CDR3 coding DNA: TGTGCCAGCTCTATCCGAGCGGATACGCAGTATTTT. It is translated as CASSIRADTQYF.

The chain couples TRBV10-3 to TRBJ1-1; D might be TRBD1 (5 bases). Trimming took off 9 bases at V and 3 bases at J, with 11 bases between the two ends. The CDR3 has 12 amino acids. CDR1 ENHRY and CDR2 SYGVKD come from the germline V gene. The CDR3 spells CAIGWGDTEAFF. In DNA form, the CDR3 reads TGTGCCATTGGGTGGGGGGACACTGAAGCTTTCTTT.

This clone was counted a single time. V is TRBV2 and J is TRBJ2-7; TRBD1 matches at 9 bases. Germline trimming cut 7 bases from V and 6 bases from J; bases unmatched to any gene: 7. Per germline, CDR1 SNHLY and CDR2 FYNNEI. The CDR3 has 13 residues. DNA of the CDR3: TGTGCCAGCATCGTACAGGGGGCCGGCGAGCAGTACTTC. This sequence encodes CASIVQGAGEQYF. The variable domain in full, completed from reference TRBV2 and TRBJ2-7, reads EPEVTQTPSHQVTQMGQEVILRCVPISNHLYFYWYRQILGQKVEFLVSFYNNEISEKSEIFDDQFSVERPDGSNFTLKIRSTKLEDSAMYFCASIVQGAGEQYFGPGTRLTVT.

V and J are TRBV9 and TRBJ2-7, with 9 bases fitting TRBD2. The CDR3 is 15 amino acids. Trimming cost V 0 bases and J 4 bases; bases outside gene matches: 5. In germline, CDR1 is SGDLS, CDR2 YYNGEE. CDR3 amino acids: CASSVDPGLAYEQYF. For the CDR3, the DNA is TGTGCCAGCAGCGTAGACCCGGGACTAGCATACGAGCAGTACTTC.

J is TRBJ2-3 and V is TRBV7-2; 10 bases line up with TRBD2. V lost 4 bases to trimming and J lost 1 base; unmatched junction nucleotides: 8. CDR1 and CDR2 from the germline V gene are SGHTA and FQGNSA. This CDR3 spans 17 amino acids. The CDR3 loop reads CASSSLAGGVGTDTQYF. As DNA, the CDR3 is TGTGCCAGCAGCTCGTTAGCGGGAGGTGTTGGCACAGATACGCAGTATTTT. Drawing the rest from reference TRBV7-2 and TRBJ2-3, the complete variable domain is GAGVSQSPSNKVTEKGKDVELRCDPISGHTALYWYRQSLGQGLEFLIYFQGNSAPDKSGLPSDRFSAERTGGSVSTLTIQRTQQEDSAVYLCASSSLAGGVGTDTQYFGPGTRLTVL.

This clone was picked up one time. The chain recombines TRBV5-6 with TRBJ2-3; D gene unclear. CDR1 and CDR2 from the germline V gene are SGHDT and YYEEEE. The CDR3 consists of 15 residues. The V end was cut by 0 bases, the J end by 2 bases, with 10 bases between. The CDR3 loop reads CASSLESTITDTQYF. For the CDR3, the DNA is TGTGCCAGCAGCTTGGAGAGTACTATCACAGATACGCAGTATTTT.

This chain links TRBV4-1 with TRBJ2-5, with 7 bases lining up with TRBD1. This CDR3 region has 17 residues. V lost 3 bases to trimming and J lost 2 bases; unmatched junction nucleotides: 12. Germline CDR1 and CDR2: MGHRA and YSYEKL. This CDR3 is CASSHPRQGESQETQYF. The CDR3 nucleotides are TGCGCCAGCAGCCACCCAAGACAGGGAGAATCTCAAGAGACCCAGTACTTC.

The rearrangement links TRBV27 to TRBJ2-5; 9 nucleotides align to TRBD1. The J segment lost 1 base and the V segment lost 5 bases, leaving 2 bases of the junction unmatched. Germline V lookup: CDR1 MNHEY, CDR2 SMNVEV (reference sequence). The CDR3 runs to 14 residues. CDR3 protein: CASSPQGAQETQYF. CDR3 nucleotide sequence: TGTGCCAGCAGTCCACAGGGGGCCCAAGAGACCCAGTACTTC.

The gene calls are TRBV19 and TRBJ2-7; 8 bases fit TRBD1. J lost 3 bases, V lost 5 bases, and 3 bases had no gene match. There are 13 residues in the CDR3. CDR1 is LNHDA, CDR2 SQIVND, per germline (reference sequence). CDR3 residues: CASSFTGGYEQYF. CDR3 in DNA: TGTGCCAGTAGTTTCACAGGGGGCTACGAGCAGTACTTC.

The V and J genes are TRBV11-2 and TRBJ2-2, with TRBD1 matching 8 bases. Looked up from germline, CDR1 is SGHAT and CDR2 is FQNNGV. This CDR3 contains 16 residues. The J segment lost 6 bases and the V segment lost 3 bases, leaving 9 bases of the junction unmatched. Here the CDR3 reads CASSFLRGREAGELFF. CDR3 DNA sequence: TGTGCCAGCAGCTTCCTCAGGGGGCGCGAGGCCGGGGAGCTGTTTTTT.

This sequence joins TRBV11-2 and TRBJ2-1; 12 bases match TRBD2. CDR3 length: 15 residues. Germline CDR1 SGHAT, CDR2 FQNNGV. The junction had 7 bases not matched to a gene; V was cut back by 6 bases and J by 7 bases. The CDR3 DNA sequence: TGTGCCAGCAGGGAACTAGCGGGGGGACTTAATGAGCAGTTCTTC. Its protein product is CASRELAGGLNEQFF.